This T cell receptor beta chain was captured by sequencing in a study of patients and donors after allogeneic stem cell transplantation. This CDR3 has 12 amino acids. The germline CDR1 and CDR2 sequences are SQVTM and ANQGSEA. V was pared by 2 bases and J by 6 bases, with 3 bases of the junction left unmatched. This clonotype came up a few times. MiXCR was run by TCRdb on the RT-PCR reads, yielding one entry per CDR3 protein. The sample has 11,000 or so distinct CDR3 sequences; approximately 25% are singletons. The gene calls are TRBV29-1 and TRBJ2-7; the match to TRBD1 covers 8 bases. The specimen sequenced was blood, either unsorted or a sorted T cell fraction (not recorded which). The TCR sequence derives from a human donor who was either an allogeneic HSCT recipient or a stem cell or donor lymphocyte infusion donor (not recorded which). It is not recorded whose cells these are; they may come from a transplant donor. Here the CDR3 DNA reads TGCAGCGTTGAACTGACAGGGGCCGAGCAGTACTTC. Amino acids: CSVELTGAEQYF.